The next 32 T cell receptor beta chains were all read from a single sample in a study of shared clonotypes between healthy human individuals. Naive CD8 cells were CD45RO-negative, positively selected for CCR7, excluding terminally differentiated effector memory CD45RA+ cells. Profiled with immunoSEQ multiplex PCR; TCRdb holds only in-frame clones, not every one. The sample contains about 2 million clones, about 95% of which appear only once. The specimen sequenced was naive CD8+ T cells sorted from blood. These receptors were taken from a man aged 18 to 30 in good health.

The rearrangement links TRBV4-1 to TRBJ2-7; D is ambiguous. V was shortened by 0 bases and J by 0 bases, with 12 bases between the two germline ends. CDR1 MGHRA and CDR2 YSYEKL come from the germline V gene. CDR3 length equals 16 residues. The CDR3 loop reads CASSQEPYPSSYEQYF. The CDR3 DNA sequence: TGCGCCAGCAGCCAAGAGCCGTACCCCAGCTCCTACGAGCAGTACTTC.

A word on this clone: The same CDR3 arises from other DNA sequences in this sample as well. CDR3 protein: CASSLAAENTEAFF. For the CDR3, the DNA is TGTGCCAGCAGCTTAGCGGCAGAGAACACTGAAGCTTTCTTT. The J gene is TRBJ1-1, the V gene TRBV7-9; D not certain. The V gene lost 0 bases and the J gene lost 1 base, with 6 bases spanning the gap. Per germline, CDR1 SEHNR and CDR2 FQNEAQ (reference sequence). The CDR3 is 14 amino acids.

The V call is TRBV28, the J call TRBJ2-4, with D maybe TRBD1 (6 bases). Germline V gives CDR1 MDHEN, CDR2 SYDVKM. This CDR3 is 12 amino acids long. Trimming shortened V by 6 bases and J by 8 bases, and 11 bases separated the two germline ends. As DNA, the CDR3 is TGTGCCAGCAGCCGACAGGAGGACATTCAGTACTTC. This encodes CASSRQEDIQYF.

This chain joins TRBV5-4 and TRBJ1-1; D is unclear. Germline V gives CDR1 SGHNT, CDR2 YYREEE (reference sequence). The CDR3 runs 14 residues. Trimming removed 2 bases from V and 0 bases from J, with 8 bases in between. The CDR3 spells CASSFGPMNTEAFF. DNA of the CDR3: TGTGCCAGCAGCTTTGGGCCCATGAACACTGAAGCTTTCTTT.

The chain uses TRBV7-9 and TRBJ2-2; D is ambiguous. The V and J ends lost 1 base and 2 bases respectively, with 17 bases between them. The CDR3 has 18 residues. Germline CDR1 reads SEHNR; CDR2 reads FQNEAQ (reference sequence). The CDR3 bases are TGTGCCAGCAGCTTAGACCCAGGAATAAACCTAAACACCGGGGAGCTGTTTTTT. This sequence encodes CASSLDPGINLNTGELFF.

V gene TRBV5-1 combines with J gene TRBJ1-3; 9 nucleotides agree with TRBD1. J gave up 1 base and V 3 bases, and 20 bases lay outside the gene matches. CDR1 SGHRS and CDR2 YFSETQ come from the germline V gene. The CDR3 is made up of 21 amino acids. The chain's CDR3 is CASSWGEGQGCSGWSGNTIYF. CDR3 sequence (DNA): TGCGCCAGCAGCTGGGGGGAGGGACAGGGTTGCTCGGGATGGTCTGGAAACACCATATATTTT.

This chain links TRBV19 with TRBJ2-1, with D tentatively TRBD2 (6 bases). The CDR3 has 17 residues. V was clipped by 7 bases and J by 1 base, with 20 bases between them. The V gene's germline CDR1 is LNHDA and CDR2 SQIVND (reference sequence). DNA of the CDR3: TGTGCCAGTACCCCAGAAGGACTAACCGCATCCTACAATGAGCAGTTCTTC. Amino acid sequence: CASTPEGLTASYNEQFF.

The chain carries TRBV4-3 and TRBJ1-2; the D gene is possibly TRBD1 (5 bases). Trimming stripped 0 bases from V and 1 base from J, with 15 bases between. The germline gives CDR1 LGHNA, CDR2 YSLEER. This CDR3 has 17 amino acids. For the CDR3, the DNA is TGCGCCAGCAGCCAAGACAGGGTTTTAAGCGGTAACTATGGCTACACCTTC. Its protein is CASSQDRVLSGNYGYTF.

The rearrangement joins TRBV2 to TRBJ2-1; maybe TRBD2 (6 bases). V lost 2 bases to trimming and J lost 0 bases, with 11 bases between them. CDR3 size: 16 residues. Germline values: CDR1 SNHLY, CDR2 FYNNEI. The CDR3 region has the DNA TGTGCCAGCAGTGAAATGGCGGGGCTCTCCTACAATGAGCAGTTCTTC. It is translated as CASSEMAGLSYNEQFF.

The chain links TRBV28 to TRBJ2-7; 10 nucleotides match TRBD1. Germline trimming cut 8 bases from V and 2 bases from J; bases unmatched to any gene: 3. The CDR3 is made up of 13 amino acids. The V gene's germline CDR1 is MDHEN and CDR2 SYDVKM. CDR3 DNA sequence: TGTGCCAGCGCCGGACAGGGGGCCTACGAGCAGTACTTC. Translated: CASAGQGAYEQYF.

This chain joins TRBV27 and TRBJ2-5; 8 positions match TRBD2. This CDR3 has 17 residues. The V gene end was trimmed by 5 bases and the J gene end by 4 bases; junction bases not matched to a gene: 15. Germline V gene lookup returns CDR1 MNHEY and CDR2 SMNVEV (reference sequence). CDR3 DNA: TGTGCCAGCAGTGGGGCTTCGGCGGGGGGCGCGGTAGAGACCCAGTACTTC. As protein: CASSGASAGGAVETQYF.

This rearrangement joins TRBV2 to TRBJ1-2, with D possibly TRBD1 on 6 matching bases. This CDR3 region has 15 residues. Trimming took 4 bases from V and 4 from J, leaving 16 bases between them. Germline values: CDR1 SNHLY, CDR2 FYNNEI. CDR3 sequence reads: CASSAGQGIVYGYTF. In DNA form, the CDR3 reads TGTGCCAGCAGTGCAGGGCAGGGGATCGTCTATGGCTACACCTTC.

The genes are TRBV7-6 and TRBJ2-3; 8 nucleotides agree with TRBD2. V was pared by 2 bases and J by 0 bases, with 1 base of the junction left unmatched. The CDR3 consists of 15 residues. CDR1 and CDR2 (germline): SGHVS, FNYEAQ. As DNA, the CDR3 is TGTGCCAGCAGCTTAAGCGGGGGAAGCACAGATACGCAGTATTTT. Amino acid sequence: CASSLSGGSTDTQYF.

CDR3 sequence reads: CASSDVEQYF. The CDR3 DNA reads TGCGCCAGCAGTGATGTGGAGCAGTACTTC. The rearrangement joins TRBV10-2 to TRBJ2-7; D is uncertain. Germline lookup yields CDR1 WSHSY and CDR2 SAAADI. The ends were cut back, 3 bases at V and 7 bases at J, with 4 bases in the middle. This CDR3 is 10 amino acids long.

The chain is built from TRBV4-2 and TRBJ2-7; tentative D call: TRBD2 (5 bases). Germline CDR1 LGHNA, CDR2 YNFKEQ. V was trimmed by 1 base and J by 0 bases, leaving 13 bases between them. The CDR3 covers 16 residues. The CDR3 sequence is CASSQALWTPSYEQYF. In DNA form, the CDR3 reads TGTGCCAGCAGCCAAGCTCTTTGGACTCCCTCCTACGAGCAGTACTTC.

The rearrangement uses TRBV15 and TRBJ2-7; tentatively, D is TRBD2 (5 bases). Germline CDR1 is LNHNV and CDR2 is YYDKDF (reference sequence). The CDR3 runs 9 residues. V was pared by 8 bases and J by 9 bases, with 8 bases between. As DNA, the CDR3 is TGTGCCACCCCCGCGGGGCAGTACTTC. It yields the protein CATPAGQYF. Full variable domain (rest looked up from reference TRBV15 and TRBJ2-7): DAMVIQNPRYQVTQFGKPVTLSCSQTLNHNVMYWYQQKSSQAPKLLFHYYDKDFNNEADTPDNFQSRRPNTSFCFLDIRSPGLGDTAMYLCATPAGQYFGPGTRLTVT.

The V gene is TRBV7-8, the J gene TRBJ2-3; D call uncertain. Germline CDR1 and CDR2: SGHVS and FQNEAQ. V lost 4 bases, J lost 0 bases, and 8 bases lay in between. There are 14 residues in the CDR3. The DNA for the CDR3 is TGTGCCAGCAGCTCTGAGATTAGCACAGATACGCAGTATTTT. Translation gives CASSSEISTDTQYF.

V gene TRBV10-3 combines with J gene TRBJ1-3; 7 nucleotides align to TRBD1. This CDR3 has 15 residues. Germline assignment: CDR1 ENHRY and CDR2 SYGVKD. After removal of 0 bases from V and 3 bases from J, the junction contained 2 bases not matched to a gene. CDR3 sequence reads: CAISESTGFGNTIYF. The CDR3 DNA reads TGTGCCATCAGTGAGTCGACAGGGTTTGGAAACACCATATATTTT.

The rearrangement links TRBV25-1 to TRBJ1-1; 7 bases match TRBD1. V trimming: 1 base; J trimming: 3 bases; junction bases outside the gene matches: 5. Per the germline V gene, CDR1 is MGHDK and CDR2 is SYGVNS. CDR3 length equals 15 residues. DNA of the CDR3: TGTGCCAGCAGTGAATTTCAGGGGGGGGACACTGAAGCTTTCTTT. Protein: CASSEFQGGDTEAFF. Based on the CDR3 plus reference TRBV25-1 and TRBJ1-1, the full variable domain is EADIYQTPRYLVIGTGKKITLECSQTMGHDKMYWYQQDPGMELHLIHYSYGVNSTEKGDLSSESTVSRIRTEHFPLTLESARPSHTSQYLCASSEFQGGDTEAFFGQGTRLTVV.

This clone occurred a few times. The rearrangement joins TRBV10-3 to TRBJ1-2; a possible D gene is TRBD1 (5 bases). Germline loops: CDR1 ENHRY, CDR2 SYGVKD. Trimming shortened V by 0 bases and J by 4 bases, and 15 bases separated the two germline ends. The CDR3 has 16 residues. The CDR3 is CAISESNRWPSYGYTF. The CDR3, as DNA: TGTGCCATCAGTGAGTCCAACAGGTGGCCGAGCTATGGCTACACCTTC.

The rearrangement uses TRBV19 and TRBJ2-1; 8 bases agree with TRBD2. CDR1 and CDR2 (germline): LNHDA, SQIVND (reference sequence). The CDR3 has 14 amino acids. Trimming removed 4 bases from V and 6 bases from J; junction bases left unmatched: 5. The CDR3 is CASSTLTSGNEQFF. DNA of the CDR3: TGTGCCAGTAGTACGTTAACTAGCGGCAATGAGCAGTTCTTC. Full variable domain (missing parts from reference TRBV19 and TRBJ2-1): DGGITQSPKYLFRKEGQNVTLSCEQNLNHDAMYWYRQDPGQGLRLIYYSQIVNDFQKGDIAEGYSVSREKKESFPLTVTSAQKNPTAFYLCASSTLTSGNEQFFGPGTRLTVL.

The chain carries TRBV2 and TRBJ2-3; 8 positions match TRBD2. The germline CDR1 and CDR2 sequences are SNHLY and FYNNEI. The CDR3 is 14 residues long. V trimming: 7 bases; J trimming: 4 bases; junction bases outside the gene matches: 7. The CDR3 is CASIIAGLADTQYF. CDR3 coding DNA: TGTGCCAGCATAATAGCGGGGCTTGCAGATACGCAGTATTTT. Looking up the rest from reference TRBV2 and TRBJ2-3 gives the full variable domain: EPEVTQTPSHQVTQMGQEVILRCVPISNHLYFYWYRQILGQKVEFLVSFYNNEISEKSEIFDDQFSVERPDGSNFTLKIRSTKLEDSAMYFCASIIAGLADTQYFGPGTRLTVL.

This chain's CDR3 is CASRTRWGIAYEQYF. The CDR3 DNA reads TGTGCCAGCAGAACACGATGGGGGATAGCCTACGAGCAGTACTTC. The J gene is TRBJ2-7, the V gene TRBV11-2, with D perhaps given as TRBD1 or TRBD2 (5 bases each). CDR3 size: 15 residues. V was pared by 6 bases and J by 2 bases, with 17 bases between. Germline CDR1 is SGHAT and CDR2 is FQNNGV. Variable domain in full (rest from reference TRBV11-2 and TRBJ2-7): EAGVAQSPRYKIIEKRQSVAFWCNPISGHATLYWYQQILGQGPKLLIQFQNNGVVDDSQLPKDRFSAERLKGVDSTLKIQPAKLEDSAVYLCASRTRWGIAYEQYFGPGTRLTVT.

The chain combines TRBV2 with TRBJ1-6; D is ambiguous. The CDR3 is 18 residues long. Trimming left V 2 bases short and J 6 bases short, with 20 bases between. Germline CDR1 reads SNHLY; CDR2 reads FYNNEI. The CDR3 spells CASSESPHGQSINSPLHF. The CDR3 DNA reads as TGTGCCAGCAGTGAATCGCCCCACGGGCAGAGTATTAATTCACCCCTCCACTTT. The variable domain in full, with the rest retrieved from reference TRBV2 and TRBJ1-6, is EPEVTQTPSHQVTQMGQEVILRCVPISNHLYFYWYRQILGQKVEFLVSFYNNEISEKSEIFDDQFSVERPDGSNFTLKIRSTKLEDSAMYFCASSESPHGQSINSPLHFGNGTRLTVT.

V and J are TRBV9 and TRBJ1-3; 11 positions match TRBD1. Germline V gives CDR1 SGDLS, CDR2 YYNGEE. The CDR3 has 17 amino acids. Germline trimming cut 3 bases from V and 4 bases from J; bases unmatched to any gene: 9. DNA for the CDR3: TGTGCCAGCAGCGCAAGAGGGACAGGGGGAATAGGAAACACCATATATTTT. Translated, it gives CASSARGTGGIGNTIYF.

This sequence joins TRBV5-1 and TRBJ2-3; D not certain. The CDR3 has 16 residues. Germline CDR1 SGHRS, CDR2 YFSETQ. Trimming left V 3 bases short and J 6 bases short, with 20 bases between. This CDR3 reads CASSSSAATTGDTQYF. In DNA form, the CDR3 reads TGCGCCAGCAGCTCATCTGCGGCCACTACTGGGGATACGCAGTATTTT.

This chain uses TRBV7-9 with TRBJ2-7; 9 nucleotides align to TRBD2. The CDR3 is 13 amino acids. Trimming cost V 9 bases and J 6 bases; bases outside gene matches: 9. Per the germline V gene, CDR1 is SEHNR and CDR2 is FQNEAQ (reference sequence). CDR3 region: CASLGPAGGEQYF. DNA for the CDR3: TGTGCCAGTCTCGGGCCAGCGGGAGGCGAGCAGTACTTC. The full variable domain, in which reference TRBV7-9 and TRBJ2-7 provide the parts outside the CDR3, is DTGVSQNPRHKITKRGQNVTFRCDPISEHNRLYWYRQTLGQGPEFLTYFQNEAQLEKSRLLSDRFSAERPKGSFSTLEIQRTEQGDSAMYLCASLGPAGGEQYFGPGTRLTVT.

The V and J genes are TRBV28 and TRBJ1-5; 7 nucleotides agree with TRBD1. V was pared by 5 bases and J by 9 bases, with 10 bases of the junction left unmatched. The CDR3 has 14 amino acids. Germline CDR1 is MDHEN and CDR2 is SYDVKM. The CDR3 here is CASSIDRAVGPQHF. CDR3 nucleotide sequence: TGTGCCAGCAGTATTGACAGGGCCGTAGGGCCCCAGCATTTT.

This rearrangement joins TRBV2 to TRBJ1-2; D perhaps matches TRBD1 (5 bases). The CDR3 totals 16 residues. Germline CDR1 and CDR2: SNHLY and FYNNEI. V was shortened by 4 bases and J by 2 bases, with 17 bases between the two germline ends. The CDR3 DNA is TGTGCCAGCAGTGGGGCAGCTTCGGGACCCAACTATGGCTACACCTTC. Residues: CASSGAASGPNYGYTF. The variable domain in full, with the rest retrieved from reference TRBV2 and TRBJ1-2, is EPEVTQTPSHQVTQMGQEVILRCVPISNHLYFYWYRQILGQKVEFLVSFYNNEISEKSEIFDDQFSVERPDGSNFTLKIRSTKLEDSAMYFCASSGAASGPNYGYTFGSGTRLTVV.

On this clone: At the DNA level, this CDR3 is encoded by other sequences in the same sample as well. The chain joins TRBV5-6 to TRBJ2-7, with TRBD1 matching over 7 bases. CDR3 length: 14 amino acids. J lost 1 base, V lost 0 bases, and 1 base had no gene match. Per germline, CDR1 SGHDT and CDR2 YYEEEE. The CDR3: CASSLGDSSYEQYF. The CDR3 region has the DNA TGTGCCAGCAGCTTGGGGGACAGTTCCTACGAGCAGTACTTC.

This clone is a singleton in its sample. V and J are TRBV4-1 and TRBJ2-4; D possibly uses TRBD1 or TRBD2 (5 bases each). The CDR3 runs 14 residues. The ends were cut back, 4 bases at V and 5 bases at J, with 12 bases in the middle. Germline V gives CDR1 MGHRA, CDR2 YSYEKL. Here the CDR3 reads CASSLRGVQNIQYF. DNA of the CDR3: TGCGCCAGCAGCCTTAGGGGAGTACAAAACATTCAGTACTTC.

This chain joins TRBV30 and TRBJ2-7; tentatively, D is TRBD1 or TRBD2 (6 bases each). CDR3 size: 13 residues. The germline CDR1 and CDR2 sequences are GTSNPN and SVGIG (reference sequence). Trimming cost V 1 base and J 6 bases, with 13 bases left between them. This chain's CDR3 is CAWSGSGDSEQYF. The CDR3 region has the DNA TGTGCCTGGAGTGGGTCAGGGGACTCCGAGCAGTACTTC.